The TCR beta chain under discussion was sequenced for a study of post-analysis software for immune sequencing data. Study conclusions and caveats: Controls showed significantly higher normalized Chao1 diversity than did multiple sclerosis patients. Relative to controls, patients had 5 or 6 TRBV segments at higher frequency, with TRBV5-6, TRBV5-1 and TRBV20-1 among these.

The CDR3 covers 15 residues. Germline V lookup: CDR1 SGHVS, CDR2 FNYEAQ. Germline trimming cut 5 bases from V and 6 bases from J; bases unmatched to any gene: 9. Points on this clonotype: Its antigen is not known.

TCR beta cDNA libraries had unique molecular identifiers. cDNA molecules numbering some 500,000 came from roughly 1 to 10 million T cells. One entry per CDR3 protein results from TCRdb running MiXCR on the PCR reads. The data contain about 760,000 distinct CDR3 sequences, 30% of them singletons. Sequenced: blood. This receptor was identified in a girl aged 5 to 17 with multiple sclerosis. This chain links TRBV7-6 with TRBJ1-2, with 10 bases that match TRBD1. CDR3 amino acids: CASSQSGTGADGYTF. CDR3 DNA sequence: TGTGCCAGCAGCCAATCCGGGACAGGGGCAGATGGCTACACCTTC. Together with reference TRBV7-6 and TRBJ1-2, the CDR3 gives the full variable domain: GAGVSQSPRYKVTKRGQDVALRCDPISGHVSLYWYRQALGQGPEFLTYFNYEAQQDKSGLPNDRFSAERPEGSISTLTIQRTEQRDSAMYRCASSQSGTGADGYTFGSGTRLTVV.